These T cell receptor beta chains were read from a single sample in a study of blood T cell repertoires in COVID-19. TCRdb keeps only in-frame clones here, not all; method: immunoSEQ multiplex PCR. The sample shows fewer than 700,000 clones, 85% to 90% of them seen only once. Sample: peripheral blood. All receptors come from a woman between 50 and 59 years old with COVID-19, enrolled during active disease. The conserved cysteine and the conserved F or W are not part of the CDR3 here. The D gene is left open where the match is weak.

V,D,J,CDR3
TRBV3-1/TRBV3-2,NA,TRBJ2-3,ASSPPGSSTDTQY
TRBV3-1/TRBV3-2,TRBD1,TRBJ1-1,ASRQYRGQGGTEAF
TRBV19,NA,TRBJ2-3,ASSIDQEGTQY
TRBV29-1,NA,TRBJ1-2,SVVQGTYGYT
TRBV7-9,TRBD2,TRBJ2-3,ASSPGFPGGADTQY
TRBV18,TRBD2,TRBJ2-3,ASSPEGLDSVTQY
TRBV9,TRBD2,TRBJ2-1,ASSVAASGVYLYNEQF
TRBV4-1,TRBD1,TRBJ2-3,ASSRTGARTDTQY
TRBV7-9,NA,TRBJ2-3,ASSLEARDSTDTQY
TRBV5-1,NA,TRBJ1-4,ASSLEGGWEKLF
TRBV27,NA,TRBJ2-7,ASSGGSYEQY
TRBV27,TRBD1,TRBJ2-7,ASKIVGRGSYEQY
TRBV5-4,NA,TRBJ2-1,ASSRNGGPYNEQF
TRBV24-1,TRBD1,TRBJ2-2,ATSDLTNLGTGNTGELF